The rows below give T cell receptor beta chains drawn from one sample of a study of blood T cell repertoires in COVID-19. Using immunoSEQ multiplex PCR, the repertoire was profiled, and TCRdb retains in-frame clones only, with some absent. The data contain tens of thousands of clones, 84% of them singletons. Sequenced material: peripheral blood. The origin of the receptors is a man aged 60-69 years with acute or convalescent COVID-19. Each CDR3 is given with its conserved first and last residue. A D gene is named only where the DNA matches it firmly. Some rows have no size entry. The others give once, few or many, or a class for an expanded clone.

few,TRBV6-5,TRBD1,TRBJ1-2,TGTGCCAGCACCGGACAGGACTATGGCTACACCTTC,CASTGQDYGYTF
-,TRBV4-3,-,TRBJ1-1,TGCGCCAGCAGCCAAGGTCTCGGGGGGTTGAACACTGAAGCTTTCTTT,CASSQGLGGLNTEAFF
-,TRBV2,-,TRBJ2-7,TGTGCCAGCAGTTCAACCTACGAGCAGTACTTC,CASSSTYEQYF
-,TRBV29-1,TRBD1,TRBJ2-5,TGCAGCGTTACAATGACAGGGAGATCAGAGACCCAGTACTTC,CSVTMTGRSETQYF
-,TRBV6-5,-,TRBJ1-4,TGTGCCAGCATGATACAGGGACGACTGTTTTTT,CASMIQGRLFF
-,TRBV2,TRBD1,TRBJ2-2,TGTGCCAGCAGTGGCCCGGGACAGGGCAGCGGGGAGCTGTTTTTT,CASSGPGQGSGELFF
-,TRBV19,TRBD1,TRBJ2-7,TGTGCCAGTAGTATCGAGGGACAGGGGTACCACGAGCAGTACTTC,CASSIEGQGYHEQYF
-,TRBV6-1,-,TRBJ1-6,TGTGCCAGCAGTGAGACAGCCCTATGGTCACCCCTCCACTTT,CASSETALWSPLHF
once,TRBV19,TRBD1,TRBJ1-6,TGTGCCAGTAGTATCCCGGGACAGAACATTAATTCACCCCTCCACTTT,CASSIPGQNINSPLHF
-,TRBV4-2,TRBD1,TRBJ1-1,TGTGCCAGCAGCCGGGACAGTGCTGAAGCTTTCTTT,CASSRDSAEAFF
-,TRBV5-1,-,TRBJ1-5,TGCGCCAGCAGCTTCGGAGGGATCAATCAGCCCCAGCATTTT,CASSFGGINQPQHF
-,TRBV3-1/TRBV3-2,-,TRBJ2-7,TGTGCCAGCACCGGGACACCGATCTACGAGCAGTACTTC,CASTGTPIYEQYF
-,TRBV12-3/TRBV12-4,-,TRBJ1-5,TGTGCCAGCAGACGGACAGCACATCAGCCCCAGCATTTT,CASRRTAHQPQHF
-,TRBV19,-,TRBJ1-4,TGTGCCAGTAGTATAGGTGGCAGATCTAATGAAAAACTGTTTTTT,CASSIGGRSNEKLFF
-,TRBV15,-,TRBJ1-4,TGTGCCACCAGCAACGATCTGGGCAGGGTATTTGAAAAACTGTTTTTT,CATSNDLGRVFEKLFF
-,TRBV19,-,TRBJ2-7,TGTGCCAGTGGCCCGTCACAGGGCTCCTACGAGCAGTACTTC,CASGPSQGSYEQYF
-,TRBV19,TRBD1,TRBJ1-3,TGTGCCAGTAGGAAATCCGGGACAGGGACACTGGGTGGAAACACCATATATTTT,CASRKSGTGTLGGNTIYF
-,TRBV6-2/TRBV6-3,-,TRBJ1-1,TGTGCCAGCAGTTACCCGACGTACTCCCAGGGTGCTGAAGCTTTCTTT,CASSYPTYSQGAEAFF
once,TRBV11-2,-,TRBJ2-4,TGTGCCAGCAGCCCAAGCTGGGAGAACATTCAGTACTTC,CASSPSWENIQYF
-,TRBV12-3/TRBV12-4,TRBD1,TRBJ1-1,TGTGCCAGCAGCGAAGAGGGACAGGGAGGGTTCTTT,CASSEEGQGGFF
-,TRBV30,-,TRBJ1-4,TGTGCCTGTCCTATACAGGGAACTAATGAAAAACTGTTTTTT,CACPIQGTNEKLFF